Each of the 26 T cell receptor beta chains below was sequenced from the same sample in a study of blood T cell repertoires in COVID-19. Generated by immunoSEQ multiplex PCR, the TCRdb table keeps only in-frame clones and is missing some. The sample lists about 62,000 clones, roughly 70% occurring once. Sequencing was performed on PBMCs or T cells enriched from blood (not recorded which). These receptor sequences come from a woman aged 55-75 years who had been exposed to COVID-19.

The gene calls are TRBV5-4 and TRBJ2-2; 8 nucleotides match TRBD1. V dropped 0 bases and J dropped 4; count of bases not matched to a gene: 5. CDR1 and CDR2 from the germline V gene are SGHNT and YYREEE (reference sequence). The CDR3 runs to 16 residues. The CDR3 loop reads CASSLATGARTGELFF. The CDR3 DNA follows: TGTGCCAGCAGCTTGGCGACAGGGGCGCGCACCGGGGAGCTGTTTTTT.

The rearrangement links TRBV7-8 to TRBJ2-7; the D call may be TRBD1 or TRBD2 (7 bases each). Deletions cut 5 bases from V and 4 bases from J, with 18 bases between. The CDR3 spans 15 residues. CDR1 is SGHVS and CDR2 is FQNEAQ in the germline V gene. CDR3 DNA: TGTGCCAGCAGCCGAGGGGGCGGGAGTTCTTACGAGCAGTACTTC. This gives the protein CASSRGGGSSYEQYF.

CDR3 loop: CASSWAPMNTEAFF. CDR3 nucleotide sequence: TGTGCCAGCAGCTGGGCTCCCATGAACACTGAAGCTTTCTTT. The chain is built from TRBV5-4 and TRBJ1-1; D is uncertain. Trimming removed 3 bases at V and 0 bases at J, with 9 bases between. Per the germline V gene, CDR1 is SGHNT and CDR2 is YYREEE (reference sequence). The CDR3 contains 14 residues. The whole variable domain, remainder taken from reference TRBV5-4 and TRBJ1-1, is ETGVTQSPTHLIKTRGQQVTLRCSSQSGHNTVSWYQQALGQGPQFIFQYYREEENGRGNFPPRFSGLQFPNYSSELNVNALELDDSALYLCASSWAPMNTEAFFGQGTRLTVV.

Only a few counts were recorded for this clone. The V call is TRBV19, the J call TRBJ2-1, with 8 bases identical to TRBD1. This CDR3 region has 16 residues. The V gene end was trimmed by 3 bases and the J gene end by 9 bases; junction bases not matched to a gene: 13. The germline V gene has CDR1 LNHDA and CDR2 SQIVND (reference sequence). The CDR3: CASSIPTGVIRGEQFF. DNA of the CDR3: TGTGCCAGTAGTATTCCGACAGGGGTGATTCGTGGTGAGCAGTTCTTC.

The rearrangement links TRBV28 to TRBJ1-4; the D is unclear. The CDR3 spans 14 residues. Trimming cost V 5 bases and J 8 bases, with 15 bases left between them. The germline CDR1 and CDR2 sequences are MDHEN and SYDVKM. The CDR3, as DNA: TGTGCCAGCAGTGACCCCAGCCGGGAGGAAAAACTGTTTTTT. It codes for CASSDPSREEKLFF.

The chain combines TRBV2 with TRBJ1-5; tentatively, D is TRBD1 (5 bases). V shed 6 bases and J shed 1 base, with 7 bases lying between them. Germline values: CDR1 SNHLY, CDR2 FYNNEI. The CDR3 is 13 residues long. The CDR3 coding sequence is TGTGCCAGCAGGGGGCGAAGCAATCAGCCCCAGCATTTT. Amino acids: CASRGRSNQPQHF.

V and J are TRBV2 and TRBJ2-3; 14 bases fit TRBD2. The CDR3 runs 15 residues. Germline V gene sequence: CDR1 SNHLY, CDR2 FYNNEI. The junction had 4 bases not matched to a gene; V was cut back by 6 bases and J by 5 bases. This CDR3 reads CASSPTSGRGDTQYF. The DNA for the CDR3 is TGTGCCAGCAGCCCGACTAGCGGGAGGGGAGATACGCAGTATTTT.

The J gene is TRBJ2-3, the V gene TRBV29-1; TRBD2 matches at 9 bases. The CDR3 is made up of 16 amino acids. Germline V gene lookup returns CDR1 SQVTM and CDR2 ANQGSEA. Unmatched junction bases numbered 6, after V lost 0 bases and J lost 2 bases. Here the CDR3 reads CSVEDRLADITDTQYF. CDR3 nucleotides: TGCAGCGTTGAAGATCGACTAGCGGATATCACAGATACGCAGTATTTT.

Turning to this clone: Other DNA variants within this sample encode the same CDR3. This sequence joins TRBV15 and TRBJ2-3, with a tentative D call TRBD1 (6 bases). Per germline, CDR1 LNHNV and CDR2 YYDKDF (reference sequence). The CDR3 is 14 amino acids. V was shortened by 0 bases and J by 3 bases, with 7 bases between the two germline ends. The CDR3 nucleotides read TGTGCCACCAGCAGAGATAGGGGGACAGATACGCAGTATTTT. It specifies CATSRDRGTDTQYF.

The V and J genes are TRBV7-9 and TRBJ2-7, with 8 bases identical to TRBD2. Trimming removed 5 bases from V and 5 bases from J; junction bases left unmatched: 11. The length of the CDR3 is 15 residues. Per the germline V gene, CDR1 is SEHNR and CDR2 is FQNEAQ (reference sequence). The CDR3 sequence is CASSPQGLAGHEQYF. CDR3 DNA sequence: TGTGCCAGCAGCCCACAAGGGCTAGCGGGCCACGAGCAGTACTTC.

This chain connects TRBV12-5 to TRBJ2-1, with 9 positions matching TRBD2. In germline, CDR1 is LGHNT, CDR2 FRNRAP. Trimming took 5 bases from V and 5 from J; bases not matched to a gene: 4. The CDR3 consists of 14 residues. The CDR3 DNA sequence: TGTGCTAGTGGTCTGGGACTAGCAGACAATGAGCAGTTCTTC. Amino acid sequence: CASGLGLADNEQFF. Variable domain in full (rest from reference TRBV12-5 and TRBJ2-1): DARVTQTPRHKVTEMGQEVTMRCQPILGHNTVFWYRQTMMQGLELLAYFRNRAPLDDSGMPKDRFSAEMPDATLATLKIQPSEPRDSAVYFCASGLGLADNEQFFGPGTRLTVL.

DNA of the CDR3: TGTGCCAGCAGTAAGAGAGGGGGCACTGGAAACACCATATATTTT. As protein: CASSKRGGTGNTIYF. This sequence joins TRBV28 and TRBJ1-3, with 7 positions matching TRBD1. The CDR3 sequence is 15 residues long. V lost 5 bases, J lost 2 bases, and 6 bases stayed unmatched. The V gene's germline CDR1 is MDHEN and CDR2 SYDVKM.

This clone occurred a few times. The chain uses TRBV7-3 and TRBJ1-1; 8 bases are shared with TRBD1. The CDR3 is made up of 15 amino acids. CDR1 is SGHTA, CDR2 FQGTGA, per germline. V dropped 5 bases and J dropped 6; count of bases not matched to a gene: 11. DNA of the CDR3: TGTGCCAGCAGCCCTCAGCCGGGACAGGCGTCTGAAGCTTTCTTT. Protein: CASSPQPGQASEAFF.

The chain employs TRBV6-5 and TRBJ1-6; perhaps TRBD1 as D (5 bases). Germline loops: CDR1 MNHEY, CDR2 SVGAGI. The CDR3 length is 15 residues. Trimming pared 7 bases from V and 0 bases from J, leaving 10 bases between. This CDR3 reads CASKSQGSYNSPLHF. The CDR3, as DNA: TGTGCCAGCAAATCTCAGGGCTCCTATAATTCACCCCTCCACTTT.

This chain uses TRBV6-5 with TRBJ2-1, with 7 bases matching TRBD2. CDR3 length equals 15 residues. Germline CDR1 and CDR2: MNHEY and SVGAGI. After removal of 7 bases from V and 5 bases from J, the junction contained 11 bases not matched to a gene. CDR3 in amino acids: CASTSGWTRNNEQFF. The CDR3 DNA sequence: TGTGCCAGCACATCCGGGTGGACTAGGAACAATGAGCAGTTCTTC.

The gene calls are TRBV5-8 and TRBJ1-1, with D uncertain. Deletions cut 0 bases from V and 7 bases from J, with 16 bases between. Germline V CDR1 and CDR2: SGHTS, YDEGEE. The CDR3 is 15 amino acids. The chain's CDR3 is CASSLGGFGGIEAFF. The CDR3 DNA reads TGTGCCAGCAGCTTGGGTGGGTTCGGAGGTATTGAAGCTTTCTTT. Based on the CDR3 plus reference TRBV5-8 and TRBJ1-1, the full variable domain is EAGVTQSPTHLIKTRGQQATLRCSPISGHTSVYWYQQALGLGLQFLLWYDEGEERNRGNFPPRFSGRQFPNYSSELNVNALELEDSALYLCASSLGGFGGIEAFFGQGTRLTVV.

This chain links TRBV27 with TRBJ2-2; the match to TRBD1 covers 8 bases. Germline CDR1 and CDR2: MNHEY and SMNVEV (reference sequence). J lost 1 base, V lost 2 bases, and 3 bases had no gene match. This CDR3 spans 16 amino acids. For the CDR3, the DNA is TGTGCCAGCAGTTTACCCGGACAGGGGAACACCGGGGAGCTGTTTTTT. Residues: CASSLPGQGNTGELFF.

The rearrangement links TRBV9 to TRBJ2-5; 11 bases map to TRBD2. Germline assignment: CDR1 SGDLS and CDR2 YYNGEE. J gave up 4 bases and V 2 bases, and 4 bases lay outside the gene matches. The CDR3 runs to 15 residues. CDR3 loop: CASSVLGLAGETQYF. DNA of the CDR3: TGTGCCAGCAGCGTGCTTGGACTAGCGGGAGAGACCCAGTACTTC.

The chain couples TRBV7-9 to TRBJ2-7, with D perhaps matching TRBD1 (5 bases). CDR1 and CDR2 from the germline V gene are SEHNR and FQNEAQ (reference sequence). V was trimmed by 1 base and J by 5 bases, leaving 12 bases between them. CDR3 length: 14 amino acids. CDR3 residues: CASSLGGQANEQYF. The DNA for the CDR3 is TGTGCCAGCAGCTTAGGGGGCCAAGCCAACGAGCAGTACTTC.

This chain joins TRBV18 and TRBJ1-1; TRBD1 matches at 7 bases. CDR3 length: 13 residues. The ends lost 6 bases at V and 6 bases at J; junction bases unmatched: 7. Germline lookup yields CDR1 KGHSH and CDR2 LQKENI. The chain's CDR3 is CASSEGQYAEAFF. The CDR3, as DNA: TGTGCCAGCTCGGAGGGACAGTATGCTGAAGCTTTCTTT. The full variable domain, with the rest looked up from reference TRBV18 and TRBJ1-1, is NAGVMQNPRHLVRRRGQEARLRCSPMKGHSHVYWYRQLPEEGLKFMVYLQKENIIDESGMPKERFSAEFPKEGPSILRIQQVVRGDSAAYFCASSEGQYAEAFFGQGTRLTVV.

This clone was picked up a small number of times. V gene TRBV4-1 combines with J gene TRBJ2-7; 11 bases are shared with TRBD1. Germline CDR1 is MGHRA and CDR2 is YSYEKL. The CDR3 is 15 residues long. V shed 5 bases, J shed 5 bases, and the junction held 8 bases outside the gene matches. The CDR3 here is CASSYGQGARNEQYF. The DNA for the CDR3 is TGCGCCAGCAGCTACGGACAGGGGGCAAGGAACGAGCAGTACTTC.

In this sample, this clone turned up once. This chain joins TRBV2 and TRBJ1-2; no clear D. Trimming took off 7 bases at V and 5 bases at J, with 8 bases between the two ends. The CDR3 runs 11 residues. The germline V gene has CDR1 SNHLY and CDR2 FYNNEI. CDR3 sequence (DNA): TGTGCCAGCATGAGGACTTATGGCTACACCTTC. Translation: CASMRTYGYTF.

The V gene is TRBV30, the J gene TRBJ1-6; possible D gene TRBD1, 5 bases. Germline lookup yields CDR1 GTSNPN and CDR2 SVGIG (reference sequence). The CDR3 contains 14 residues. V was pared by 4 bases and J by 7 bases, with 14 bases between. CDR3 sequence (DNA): TGTGCCTGGACCCCGCGTCAGGGAAATTCACCCCTCCACTTT. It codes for CAWTPRQGNSPLHF.

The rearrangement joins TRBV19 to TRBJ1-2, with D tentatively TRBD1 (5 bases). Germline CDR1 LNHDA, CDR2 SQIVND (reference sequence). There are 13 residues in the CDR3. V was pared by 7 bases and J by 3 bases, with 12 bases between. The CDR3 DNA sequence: TGTGCCAGTAACGGGGAGGGGTACTATGGCTACACCTTC. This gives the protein CASNGEGYYGYTF.

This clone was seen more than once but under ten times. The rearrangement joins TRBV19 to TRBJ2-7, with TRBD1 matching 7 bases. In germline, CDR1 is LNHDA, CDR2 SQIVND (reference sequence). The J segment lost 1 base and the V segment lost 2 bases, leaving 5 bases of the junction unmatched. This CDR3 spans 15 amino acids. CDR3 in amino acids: CASSISPRGSYEQYF. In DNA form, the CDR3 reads TGTGCCAGTAGTATATCTCCCAGGGGGTCCTACGAGCAGTACTTC.

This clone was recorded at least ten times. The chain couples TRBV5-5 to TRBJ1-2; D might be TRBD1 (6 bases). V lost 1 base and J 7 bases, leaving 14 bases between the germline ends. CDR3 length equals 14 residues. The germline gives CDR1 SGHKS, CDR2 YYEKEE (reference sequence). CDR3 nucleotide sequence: TGTGCCAGCAGCTTGTCAGGGGTTGGTTCTGGCTACACCTTC. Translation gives CASSLSGVGSGYTF.